This T cell receptor (beta chain) was captured in a study of control samples from healthy donors and cancer patients. Trimming stripped 2 bases from V and 7 bases from J, with 21 bases between. This CDR3 comprises 15 residues. In germline, CDR1 is GTSNPN, CDR2 SVGIG (reference sequence). This table comes from immunoSEQ multiplex PCR, and its TCRdb copy is limited to in-frame clones, with some not included. The data hold 110,000 to 150,000 clones, with about nine tenths observed a single time. The chain recombines TRBV30 with TRBJ2-7; D perhaps matches TRBD2 (7 bases). Material for sequencing was blood. The sequence was collected from a man aged 30-40 years in good health. CDR3 DNA: TGTGCCTGGAGTACCTACAGGGCTTCAGCGGGGGAGCAGTACTTC. Translated: CAWSTYRASAGEQYF.